The 2 T cell receptor beta chains below all came from one sample that was sequenced in a study of OX40 agonist ivuxolimab in advanced cancers. Produced via immunoSEQ multiplex PCR; TCRdb's table is partial and in-frame only. The top ten clones hold roughly 24% of a sample with about 40,000 clones, 70% to 85% of them seen once. The sample consisted of CD4+ or CD8+ T cells sorted from blood, taken in a trial of the OX40 agonist ivuxolimab. All receptors come from an adult with an advanced solid tumor such as melanoma, head and neck, liver or kidney cancer.

The count of this clone is one. This chain links TRBV7-8 with TRBJ2-6; 12 bases match TRBD1. V lost 2 bases to trimming and J lost 1 base; unmatched junction nucleotides: 6. This CDR3 region has 19 residues. Germline V gene lookup returns CDR1 SGHVS and CDR2 FQNEAQ. The CDR3 DNA sequence: TGTGCCAGCAGCTTACTTGGGACAGGGGGCGCATCTGGGGCCAACGTCCTGACTTTC. Its translation is CASSLLGTGGASGANVLTF.

The chain employs TRBV7-9 and TRBJ2-7, with 10 bases fitting TRBD1. This CDR3 spans 15 amino acids. The junction had 7 bases not matched to a gene; V was cut back by 4 bases and J by 4 bases. CDR1 and CDR2 (germline): SEHNR, FQNEAQ (reference sequence). Here the CDR3 DNA reads TGTGCCAGCAGCTCAACCGGGACAGGGGCGTACGAGCAGTACTTC. Encoded protein: CASSSTGTGAYEQYF.